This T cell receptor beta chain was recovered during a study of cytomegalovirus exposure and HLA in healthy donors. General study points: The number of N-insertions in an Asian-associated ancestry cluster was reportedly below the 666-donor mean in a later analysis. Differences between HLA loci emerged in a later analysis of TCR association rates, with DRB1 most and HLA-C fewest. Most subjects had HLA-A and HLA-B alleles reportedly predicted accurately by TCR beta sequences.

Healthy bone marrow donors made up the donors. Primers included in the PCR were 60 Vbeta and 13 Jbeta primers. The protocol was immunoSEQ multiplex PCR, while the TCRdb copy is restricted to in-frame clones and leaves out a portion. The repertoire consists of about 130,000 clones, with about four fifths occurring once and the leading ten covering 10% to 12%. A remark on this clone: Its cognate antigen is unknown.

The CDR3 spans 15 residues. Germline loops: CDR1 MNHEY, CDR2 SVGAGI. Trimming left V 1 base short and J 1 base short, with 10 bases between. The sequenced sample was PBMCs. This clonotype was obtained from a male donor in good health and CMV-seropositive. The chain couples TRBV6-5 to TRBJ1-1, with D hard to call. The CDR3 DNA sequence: TGTGCCAGCAGTTACTACGGGAGAAAGAACACTGAAGCTTTCTTT. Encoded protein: CASSYYGRKNTEAFF.